The clone carrying this TCR beta chain was found many times. Its antigen remains unidentified. V lost 5 bases and J lost 14, with 13 bases in between. Germline lookup yields CDR1 DFQATT and CDR2 SNEGSKA (reference sequence). The CDR3 spans 11 residues. This specimen comes from a study of early T cells in non-severe SARS-CoV-2 infection. Findings and caveats of the study: The VDJdb matching leaned toward anti-spike CD8 responses and overlooked private and CD4 specificities.

In the library, individual cDNA molecules carried attached unique molecular identifiers. TCRdb itself ran the 5' RACE reads through MiXCR, one entry per CDR3 protein. The sample lists over 85,000 distinct CDR3 sequences; 13% were seen once. This chain uses TRBV20-1 with TRBJ1-6; D unclear. Sequenced sample: whole blood. This receptor was taken from an adult who was a healthcare worker with PCR-confirmed SARS-CoV-2 infection or an uninfected control (not recorded which). CDR3 in amino acids: CSASVGPTLHF. DNA of the CDR3: TGCAGTGCTTCCGTGGGCCCCACCCTCCACTTT.